A single sample is the source of the 9 T cell receptor beta chains below, sequenced in a study of blood T cell repertoires in COVID-19. Generated by immunoSEQ multiplex PCR, the TCRdb table keeps only in-frame clones and is missing some. This table holds a few hundred thousand clones, around 90% found once. The source material was PBMCs or T cells enriched from blood (not recorded which). Every receptor here comes from a man aged 25-45 years who had been exposed to COVID-19.

The gene calls are TRBV4-2 and TRBJ1-1; 7 bases match TRBD1. Germline loops: CDR1 LGHNA, CDR2 YNFKEQ. J was trimmed by 0 bases and V by 4 bases; bases with no gene match: 5. This CDR3 spans 15 amino acids. CDR3 nucleotides: TGTGCCAGCAGCCGGGCGACAGGGATGAACACTGAAGCTTTCTTT. Translation: CASSRATGMNTEAFF.

The V and J genes are TRBV28 and TRBJ1-1; D is ambiguous. The CDR3 has 15 amino acids. Looked up from germline, CDR1 is MDHEN and CDR2 is SYDVKM. Trimming shortened V by 4 bases and J by 7 bases, and 19 bases separated the two germline ends. CDR3 amino acids: CASSSTRGVSGEAFF. The CDR3 DNA reads TGTGCCAGCAGTTCCACGCGGGGAGTTTCAGGTGAAGCTTTCTTT.

The chain links TRBV11-2 to TRBJ2-1; TRBD1 aligns across 7 bases. Germline V CDR1 and CDR2: SGHAT, FQNNGV. The V and J ends lost 4 bases and 5 bases, in that order; junction bases with no gene match: 2. The CDR3 runs to 13 residues. The chain's CDR3 is CASSSTGNNEQFF. The CDR3 region has the DNA TGTGCCAGCAGCTCGACAGGGAACAATGAGCAGTTCTTC.

The chain joins TRBV7-9 to TRBJ1-5; no clear D gene. V was shortened by 5 bases and J by 7 bases, with 9 bases between the two germline ends. The CDR3 has 12 residues. From germline, CDR1 is SEHNR and CDR2 FQNEAQ (reference sequence). The CDR3 loop reads CASSAAGQPQHF. CDR3 in DNA: TGTGCCAGCAGCGCTGCGGGGCAGCCCCAGCATTTT.

The genes are TRBV12-3 or TRBV12-4 and TRBJ1-1, with D perhaps TRBD1 (5 bases). There are 12 residues in the CDR3. Trimming removed 5 bases from V and 6 bases from J, with 10 bases in between. As DNA, the CDR3 is TGTGCCAGCAGTGGTTGGGGGGCTGAAGCTTTCTTT. It encodes CASSGWGAEAFF.

This chain uses TRBV3-1 (or the pseudogene TRBV3-2) with TRBJ1-5; 7 bases are shared with TRBD1. The germline CDR1 and CDR2 sequences are LGHDT and YNNKEL (reference sequence). V lost 9 bases, J lost 6 bases, and 5 bases stayed unmatched. The CDR3 consists of 12 residues. As DNA, the CDR3 is TGTGCCAGGACAGGGTTCGGTCAGCCCCAGCATTTT. Protein product: CARTGFGQPQHF.

The J gene is TRBJ2-5, the V gene TRBV29-1, with TRBD2 as a possible D gene (5 bases). The V and J ends lost 4 bases and 7 bases respectively, with 16 bases between them. The CDR3 has 13 residues. CDR1 is SQVTM, CDR2 ANQGSEA, per germline. The CDR3 nucleotides read TGCAGCGTTGCGTCCTCGCCCGAGGGGACCCAGTACTTC. Translation gives CSVASSPEGTQYF.

The J gene is TRBJ2-7, the V gene TRBV10-3, with 9 bases lining up with TRBD2. With V trimmed by 3 bases and J by 3 bases, 6 bases remained unmatched. The CDR3 contains 15 residues. Germline assignment: CDR1 ENHRY and CDR2 SYGVKD. CDR3 residues: CAISEGRAGGYEQYF. The CDR3 coding sequence is TGTGCCATCAGTGAAGGGCGAGCGGGGGGCTACGAGCAGTACTTC.

The chain employs TRBV19 and TRBJ1-5, with D hard to call. V was cut by 3 bases and J by 2 bases, with 11 bases left in between. From germline, CDR1 is LNHDA and CDR2 SQIVND (reference sequence). The CDR3 is 15 residues long. DNA of the CDR3: TGTGCCAGTAGTATTATAGTAAGCGGCAATCAGCCCCAGCATTTT. This gives the protein CASSIIVSGNQPQHF.